Reported below is one T cell receptor (beta chain). Its specificity is not known. The entry originates in a study of shared clonotypes between healthy human individuals. Study observations and caveats: Clonotype sharing among the donors was expected to vary with sequencing depth. Few donors limited the genetic and exposure-history diversity represented.

Each subset's genomic DNA was shared equally among a number of immunoSEQ plates. Under the authors' procedure: There were no quality scores in the junction-only immunoSEQ sequences, so filtering differed. This table comes from immunoSEQ multiplex PCR, and its TCRdb copy is limited to in-frame clones, with some not included. V and J calls and clone size come straight from that table; D and trimming were deduced from the DNA. The data contain some 470,000 clones, 76% of them singletons. The sample consisted of PBMCs. This TCR derives from a woman aged 40-49 years in good health. Some clones in this sample may be carry-over from other donors' samples.

This CDR3 is CASNAGLMNTEAFF. The CDR3 DNA is TGTGCCAGCAATGCGGGACTTATGAACACTGAAGCTTTCTTT. The chain employs TRBV11-2 and TRBJ1-1; D perhaps matches TRBD1 (5 bases). CDR3 size: 14 residues. Germline values: CDR1 SGHAT, CDR2 FQNNGV. The V end was cut by 7 bases, the J end by 0 bases, with 12 bases between.